Listed here are 28 T cell receptor beta chains from one sample, sequenced in a study of shared clonotypes between healthy human individuals. Using immunoSEQ multiplex PCR, the repertoire was profiled, and TCRdb retains in-frame clones only, with some absent. Among approximately 2.4 million clones listed, more than 90% were seen once. The sample taken for sequencing was naive CD4+ T cells sorted from blood. Stated subset: CD45RA+ positively selected. All receptors derive from a man younger than 35 in good health.

This chain joins TRBV13 and TRBJ2-3; D is perhaps TRBD1 (5 bases). Germline CDR1 reads PRHDT; CDR2 reads FYEKMQ (reference sequence). Trimming took off 7 bases at V and 2 bases at J, with 10 bases between the two ends. The CDR3 consists of 13 residues. CDR3 DNA sequence: TGTGCCAGCAAGGGGCCGAACACAGATACGCAGTATTTT. It yields the protein CASKGPNTDTQYF. Combining the CDR3 with reference TRBV13 and TRBJ2-3 gives the whole variable domain AAGVIQSPRHLIKEKRETATLKCYPIPRHDTVYWYQQGPGQDPQFLISFYEKMQSDKGSIPDRFSAQQFSDYHSELNMSSLELGDSALYFCASKGPNTDTQYFGPGTRLTVL.

The V and J genes are TRBV15 and TRBJ2-3; 8 nucleotides match TRBD1. Trimming at V came to 1 base and at J to 4 bases, leaving 10 bases not matched to a gene. Germline CDR1 and CDR2: LNHNV and YYDKDF (reference sequence). CDR3 size: 17 residues. The CDR3 loop reads CATSRAIRRGHADTQYF. Here the CDR3 DNA reads TGTGCCACCAGCAGAGCCATACGCAGGGGGCACGCAGATACGCAGTATTTT.

The V and J genes are TRBV7-6 and TRBJ2-3; D is perhaps TRBD1 or TRBD2 (5 bases each). The CDR3 is made up of 12 amino acids. V dropped 3 bases and J dropped 8 bases, with 9 bases sitting between them. CDR1 is SGHVS, CDR2 FNYEAQ, per germline. In DNA form, the CDR3 reads TGTGCCAGCAGCTTCCCTGGGGGTACGCAGTATTTT. This encodes CASSFPGGTQYF.

V usage is TRBV10-1 and J usage is TRBJ2-2; 9 bases line up with TRBD2. After removal of 3 bases from V and 5 bases from J, the junction contained 7 bases not matched to a gene. The CDR3 contains 16 residues. The V gene's germline CDR1 is WNHNN and CDR2 SYGVQD (reference sequence). The CDR3 region is CASSDHGLALTGELFF. The DNA of the CDR3 is TGCGCCAGCAGTGACCATGGACTAGCGTTAACCGGGGAGCTGTTTTTT.

The chain carries TRBV10-3 and TRBJ2-2; D may be TRBD2 (6 bases). The CDR3 contains 13 residues. Germline CDR1 ENHRY, CDR2 SYGVKD. V was cut by 7 bases and J by 11 bases, with 17 bases left in between. The CDR3, as DNA: TGTGCCATCACCATAGCGGAACACGGAGAGCTGTTTTTT. This gives the protein CAITIAEHGELFF.

V gene TRBV10-1 combines with J gene TRBJ2-5, with 7 bases lining up with TRBD1. Germline CDR1 is WNHNN and CDR2 is SYGVQD (reference sequence). The J segment lost 7 bases and the V segment lost 5 bases, leaving 7 bases of the junction unmatched. This CDR3 has 13 amino acids. This chain's CDR3 is CASSTTRQGTQYF. The DNA of the CDR3 is TGCGCCAGCAGTACGACCCGACAGGGGACCCAGTACTTC.

The gene calls are TRBV1 and TRBJ1-1. TRBV1 is tagged as a pseudogene. CDR3 length: 15 residues. This CDR3 is CTSTLGGEMNTEAFF. As DNA, the CDR3 is TGCACCAGCACTCTGGGGGGAGAGATGAACACTGAAGCTTTCTTT.

The chain combines TRBV7-9 with TRBJ1-3, with D unresolved. The CDR3 spans 15 residues. The V gene's germline CDR1 is SEHNR and CDR2 FQNEAQ (reference sequence). V was trimmed by 3 bases and J by 2 bases, leaving 11 bases between them. This CDR3 reads CASSFVSGAGNTIYF. Written as DNA, the CDR3 is TGTGCCAGCAGCTTTGTCTCAGGCGCTGGAAACACCATATATTTT.

The chain has TRBV15 and TRBJ2-1; no definite D call. Trimming shortened V by 1 base and J by 5 bases, and 12 bases separated the two germline ends. Germline V gives CDR1 LNHNV, CDR2 YYDKDF (reference sequence). The CDR3 spans 15 residues. The CDR3 sequence: CATSRAGSLNNEQFF. Here the CDR3 DNA reads TGTGCCACCAGCAGAGCGGGCAGCTTAAACAATGAGCAGTTCTTC.

The V call is TRBV2, the J call TRBJ1-1; a possible D gene is TRBD1 (5 bases). There are 15 residues in the CDR3. The V and J ends lost 2 bases and 4 bases respectively, with 14 bases between them. The germline V gene encodes CDR1 SNHLY and CDR2 FYNNEI. Here the CDR3 reads CASSEPPWGGTEAFF. The CDR3 nucleotides are TGTGCCAGCAGTGAACCCCCGTGGGGGGGCACTGAAGCTTTCTTT.

The chain couples TRBV29-1 to TRBJ2-5; perhaps TRBD2 as D (6 bases). V was pared by 6 bases and J by 4 bases, with 18 bases between. CDR3 size: 14 residues. Germline V gene data show CDR1 as SQVTM and CDR2 as ANQGSEA. For the CDR3, the DNA is TGCAGCGTGCCTTTAGGAGGGCCCGGAGAGACCCAGTACTTC. This sequence encodes CSVPLGGPGETQYF.

A single count supports this clone. This chain joins TRBV23-1 and TRBJ2-7, with 8 bases that match TRBD1. TRBV23-1 belongs to the ORF category, with a function that is uncertain. The CDR3 totals 16 residues. The V segment lost 1 base and the J segment 3 bases; nucleotides outside the gene matches: 8. The CDR3, as DNA: TGCGCCAGCAGTCAATTCACCGGGACAGGAATCTACGAGCAGTACTTC. Protein sequence: CASSQFTGTGIYEQYF.

The sample holds one count of this clone. The rearrangement links TRBV15 to TRBJ2-6, with 8 bases identical to TRBD1. V gave up 7 bases and J gave up 2 bases; unmatched junction bases: 1. CDR3 length: 14 residues. Germline V gene lookup returns CDR1 LNHNV and CDR2 YYDKDF (reference sequence). The CDR3 DNA reads as TGTGCCACCAAGACAGGGGCTGGGGCCAACGTCCTGACTTTC. Its protein is CATKTGAGANVLTF.

The rearrangement uses TRBV6-1 and TRBJ1-1; TRBD1 aligns across 7 bases. J gave up 5 bases and V 4 bases, and 10 bases lay outside the gene matches. Per germline, CDR1 MNHNS and CDR2 SASEGT. The CDR3 contains 15 residues. CDR3: CASSAHPGTVTEAFF. The CDR3 DNA reads as TGTGCCAGCAGTGCCCACCCAGGGACAGTTACTGAAGCTTTCTTT.

The chain carries TRBV28 and TRBJ2-7; TRBD1 matches 8 bases. The V segment lost 7 bases and the J segment 5 bases; nucleotides outside the gene matches: 13. The CDR3 extends over 15 amino acids. Germline CDR1 is MDHEN and CDR2 is SYDVKM. The CDR3 DNA sequence: TGTGCCAGCACCTCCGAAGGACAGGGTCTGGACGAGCAGTACTTC. Its protein is CASTSEGQGLDEQYF.

J is TRBJ2-7 and V is TRBV4-1; D may be TRBD1 (6 bases). The V end was cut by 3 bases, the J end by 3 bases, with 15 bases between. CDR3 size: 15 residues. CDR1 and CDR2 from the germline V gene are MGHRA and YSYEKL. The CDR3 protein is CASSQTRDTYYEQYF. DNA of the CDR3: TGCGCCAGCAGCCAGACCCGGGACACTTACTACGAGCAGTACTTC.

To note about this clone: The identical CDR3 is also encoded by other nucleotide sequences in the sample. The rearrangement joins TRBV29-1 to TRBJ2-3, with unresolved D. Germline V gene lookup returns CDR1 SQVTM and CDR2 ANQGSEA. The CDR3 length is 11 residues. The V end was cut by 4 bases, the J end by 0 bases, with 2 bases between. CDR3 nucleotide sequence: TGCAGCGTTGCGAGCACAGATACGCAGTATTTT. Translating it yields CSVASTDTQYF.

This chain joins TRBV9 and TRBJ1-2; D unclear. The CDR3 loop spans 14 amino acids. Per germline, CDR1 SGDLS and CDR2 YYNGEE. Trimming took off 0 bases at V and 5 bases at J, with 11 bases between the two ends. The CDR3 DNA reads TGTGCCAGCAGCGTAGAGCAGAGTCGGTATGGCTACACCTTC. This gives the protein CASSVEQSRYGYTF.

The CDR3 bases are TGCGCCAGCAGCTTCAAGCGGGGGACCACAGATACGCAGTATTTT. Its translation: CASSFKRGTTDTQYF. The chain has TRBV5-1 and TRBJ2-3; TRBD2 agrees at 8 bases. Germline CDR1 reads SGHRS; CDR2 reads YFSETQ. CDR3 length equals 15 residues. J lost 2 bases, V lost 2 bases, and 4 bases had no gene match.

CDR3 nucleotide sequence: TGTGCCAGCAGTTACTACAGCGCGAACACCGGGGAGCTGTTTTTT. Translating it yields CASSYYSANTGELFF. The chain combines TRBV6-6 with TRBJ2-2; D gene unclear. V dropped 1 base and J dropped 0 bases, with 6 bases sitting between them. The CDR3 totals 15 residues. Germline loops: CDR1 MNHNY, CDR2 SVGAGI (reference sequence).

This clone came up once. The V gene is TRBV7-8, the J gene TRBJ1-2; possibly TRBD1 for D (5 bases). This CDR3 is 15 amino acids long. V dropped 1 base and J dropped 5 bases, with 14 bases sitting between them. Looked up from germline, CDR1 is SGHVS and CDR2 is FQNEAQ. The CDR3 protein is CASSLETGFRYGYTF. CDR3 DNA sequence: TGTGCCAGCAGCTTAGAAACAGGTTTTAGATATGGCTACACCTTC.

The rearrangement joins TRBV30 to TRBJ1-3; D is unresolved. The CDR3 length is 13 residues. V lost 0 bases and J 7 bases, leaving 10 bases between the germline ends. Germline CDR1 and CDR2: GTSNPN and SVGIG (reference sequence). The CDR3 here is CAWSVGSKNTIYF. The CDR3 nucleotides read TGTGCCTGGAGTGTGGGGTCAAAGAACACCATATATTTT.

V is TRBV5-1 and J is TRBJ2-3; maybe TRBD1 (5 bases). V was clipped by 0 bases and J by 5 bases, with 16 bases between them. The length of the CDR3 is 16 residues. Per germline, CDR1 SGHRS and CDR2 YFSETQ. In DNA form, the CDR3 reads TGCGCCAGCAGCTTGGCCGCGGCAGGGTCACAAGATACGCAGTATTTT. This translates into CASSLAAAGSQDTQYF.

This clone was seen just once. Other DNA sequences of this sample code for an identical CDR3. This rearrangement joins TRBV6-5 to TRBJ2-5; 11 bases line up with TRBD1. V lost 0 bases, J lost 2 bases, and 2 bases stayed unmatched. The CDR3 is made up of 16 amino acids. Germline lookup yields CDR1 MNHEY and CDR2 SVGAGI. CDR3 loop: CASSYSGTGGQETQYF. CDR3 bases: TGTGCCAGCAGTTACTCGGGGACAGGGGGGCAAGAGACCCAGTACTTC.

Remarks on this clone: Other DNA sequences of this sample code for an identical CDR3. This chain links TRBV15 with TRBJ2-1; D may be TRBD1 (6 bases). Germline V lookup: CDR1 LNHNV, CDR2 YYDKDF (reference sequence). CDR3 length: 15 residues. Trimming removed 1 base at V and 2 bases at J, with 9 bases between. CDR3 amino acids: CATSRAGATYNEQFF. The CDR3 nucleotides are TGTGCCACCAGCAGAGCAGGGGCGACCTACAATGAGCAGTTCTTC.

The genes are TRBV2 and TRBJ1-6; D gene uncertain. The germline gives CDR1 SNHLY, CDR2 FYNNEI. This CDR3 has 13 residues. Trimming took off 5 bases at V and 6 bases at J, with 8 bases between the two ends. The CDR3 DNA is TGTGCCAGCAGTCAGCAGGCTAATTCACCCCTCCACTTT. Protein product: CASSQQANSPLHF.

The V call is TRBV7-6, the J call TRBJ2-5, with 9 nucleotides matching TRBD1. Germline trimming cut 7 bases from V and 5 bases from J; bases unmatched to any gene: 11. The CDR3 covers 15 residues. Germline-derived CDR1 and CDR2 are SGHVS and FNYEAQ. The CDR3 protein is CASTPGGTGYETQYF. DNA of the CDR3: TGTGCCAGCACTCCAGGCGGGACAGGGTACGAGACCCAGTACTTC. Full variable domain (outside the CDR3, taken from reference TRBV7-6 and TRBJ2-5): GAGVSQSPRYKVTKRGQDVALRCDPISGHVSLYWYRQALGQGPEFLTYFNYEAQQDKSGLPNDRFSAERPEGSISTLTIQRTEQRDSAMYRCASTPGGTGYETQYFGPGTRLLVL.

This chain joins TRBV7-6 and TRBJ2-7, with a weak D call TRBD2 (6 bases). Germline V gives CDR1 SGHVS, CDR2 FNYEAQ. This CDR3 is 13 amino acids long. V shed 6 bases and J shed 4 bases, with 13 bases lying between them. The CDR3 DNA reads as TGTGCCAGCAGTCAAATAGGAGGGTACGAGCAGTACTTC. It yields the protein CASSQIGGYEQYF.